By proportion, the clone carrying this T cell receptor (beta chain) is medium-sized. Antigen specificity is unknown. These data belong to a study of T cell repertoires in cytomegalovirus infection. About the study: The authors used CMV epitopes that were HLA-C-restricted (recently identified) and HLA-B-restricted (well studied).

TCRdb analysed the reads with MiXCR anew, one entry per CDR3 protein. This table has some 800,000 distinct CDR3 sequences, roughly 29% appearing once. Germline-derived CDR1 and CDR2 are SGHTA and FQGNSA. There are 17 residues in the CDR3. Trimming took 3 bases from V and 7 from J; bases not matched to a gene: 9. The clonotype comes from a human donor in good health (CMV status not recorded). Some clones in this sample may be carry-over from other donors' samples. The V call is TRBV7-2, the J call TRBJ1-6; TRBD1 matches 10 bases. The sequenced sample was cultured CD8+ T cells from PBMCs, obtained from culture after CMV antigen stimulation. The chain's CDR3 is CASSLLSGTGDNSPLHF. CDR3 bases: TGTGCCAGCAGCTTGCTCTCCGGGACAGGGGACAATTCACCCCTCCACTTT.